This is a list of T cell receptor beta chains from one sample in a study of T cell responses to AZD1222 COVID-19 vaccine. Produced via immunoSEQ multiplex PCR; TCRdb's table is partial and in-frame only. The sample yields over 90,000 clones, roughly 92% seen once. Sequenced material: peripheral blood, taken 28 days after the second AZD1222 dose. These receptors all stem from an adult who received the AZD1222 COVID-19 vaccine. CDR3s include the opening cysteine and the closing phenylalanine or tryptophan. D genes are given only for firm matches. For some rows the clone size is stated as once, few or many, or as a class when expanded; others skip it.

few	TRBV12-3/TRBV12-4	-	TRBJ1-4	CASSWGMGEKLFF	TGTGCCAGCAGCTGGGGAATGGGTGAAAAACTGTTTTTT
once	TRBV21-1	-	TRBJ1-2	CASSKVEDRILYGYTF	TGTGCCAGCAGCAAAGTTGAGGACAGGATCCTCTATGGCTACACCTTC
-	TRBV4-1	TRBD1	TRBJ2-7	CASSPLFDREYEQYF	TGCGCCAGCAGCCCTCTGTTCGACAGGGAGTACGAGCAGTACTTC
-	TRBV6-4	TRBD1	TRBJ1-3	CASSRDRVSGNTIYF	TGTGCCAGCAGCCGGGACAGGGTTTCTGGAAACACCATATATTTT
-	TRBV3-1/TRBV3-2	-	TRBJ2-1	CASSLRGARVDEQFF	TGTGCCAGCAGCCTTAGGGGGGCCAGAGTCGATGAGCAGTTCTTC
-	TRBV7-2	-	TRBJ1-1	CASSLDRTNTEAFF	TGTGCCAGCAGCCTCGACAGGACGAACACTGAAGCTTTCTTT
-	TRBV19	TRBD1	TRBJ1-6	CATGTGRVSPLHF	TGTGCCACCGGGACAGGAAGGGTTTCACCCCTCCACTTT
-	TRBV4-1	TRBD2	TRBJ2-6	CASSQKAGGARDWANVLTF	TGCGCCAGCAGCCAAAAGGCGGGGGGCGCAAGAGACTGGGCCAACGTCCTGACTTTC
once	TRBV10-2	-	TRBJ2-3	CASSLADTQYF	TGCGCCAGCAGTTTAGCGGATACGCAGTATTTT
-	TRBV29-1	-	TRBJ2-5	CSVDRAQETQYF	TGCAGCGTTGACAGAGCGCAAGAGACCCAGTACTTC
-	TRBV11-2	-	TRBJ1-2	CASSSQNYGYTF	TGTGCCAGCAGCTCGCAGAACTATGGCTACACCTTC
-	TRBV7-9	-	TRBJ2-7	CASSRRGGIYEQYF	TGTGCCAGCAGCCGACGAGGGGGAATCTACGAGCAGTACTTC
-	TRBV2	-	TRBJ2-3	CASRYGEATDTQYF	TGTGCCAGCAGATACGGGGAAGCGACAGATACGCAGTATTTT
-	TRBV6-5	TRBD1	TRBJ1-2	CASSYLRGGWGQGYTF	TGTGCCAGCAGTTACCTCCGTGGGGGGTGGGGACAGGGCTACACCTTC
-	TRBV30	-	TRBJ1-2	CAWSAGPGYTF	TGTGCCTGGAGTGCGGGGCCTGGCTACACCTTC
once	TRBV19	-	TRBJ1-5	CASSDRRGQPQHF	TGTGCCAGTAGTGACCGGAGAGGTCAGCCCCAGCATTTT
-	TRBV7-2	TRBD2	TRBJ2-7	CASSQDGTTLYEQYF	TGTGCCAGCAGCCAAGACGGGACTACCTTATACGAGCAGTACTTC
-	TRBV6-5	-	TRBJ1-1	CASSYSNRANTEAFF	TGTGCCAGCAGTTACTCGAACAGGGCGAACACTGAAGCTTTCTTT
-	TRBV19	-	TRBJ1-5	CASQAGEGGQPQHF	TGTGCCAGCCAGGCGGGGGAGGGAGGTCAGCCCCAGCATTTT
-	TRBV5-1	-	TRBJ1-1	CASSLDTGETEAFF	TGCGCCAGCAGCTTGGATACTGGGGAGACTGAAGCTTTCTTT
-	TRBV9	-	TRBJ1-1	CASSEGTAGKEAFF	TGTGCCAGCAGCGAAGGGACCGCGGGTAAGGAAGCTTTCTTT
-	TRBV5-1	-	TRBJ2-5	CASSPSFQETQYF	TGCGCCAGCAGCCCCAGTTTCCAAGAGACCCAGTACTTC
-	TRBV7-9	TRBD2	TRBJ2-7	CASSSLKAGGTTYSYEQYF	TGTGCCAGCAGCTCGCTAAAAGCGGGGGGGACCACCTACTCCTACGAGCAGTACTTC
-	TRBV10-3	-	TRBJ2-3	CAISEVGASGGTQYF	TGTGCCATCAGTGAGGTTGGGGCAAGTGGAGGTACGCAGTATTTT
-	TRBV3-1/TRBV3-2	TRBD2	TRBJ2-3	CASSQDSASGSTDTQYF	TGTGCCAGCAGCCAAGACTCCGCTAGCGGAAGCACAGATACGCAGTATTTT
-	TRBV2	TRBD1	TRBJ2-2	CARRGQGAGELFF	TGTGCCAGACGGGGACAGGGGGCCGGGGAGCTGTTTTTT
-	TRBV2	TRBD2	TRBJ2-1	CAKRGGIYNEQFF	TGTGCCAAACGGGGGGGCATTTACAATGAGCAGTTCTTC
-	TRBV28	TRBD1	TRBJ2-7	CASRPWDSPYEQYF	TGTGCCAGCAGACCCTGGGACAGCCCCTACGAGCAGTACTTC
-	TRBV19	TRBD1	TRBJ2-7	CASRRGHEQYF	TGTGCCAGTAGAAGGGGGCACGAGCAGTACTTC
-	TRBV6-5	-	TRBJ2-7	CASSHNRLGGHEQYF	TGTGCCAGCAGTCACAACCGACTAGGGGGTCACGAGCAGTACTTC
-	TRBV2	TRBD1	TRBJ1-2	CASSGGDRAVSGYTF	TGTGCCAGCAGTGGGGGCGACAGGGCAGTCTCTGGCTACACCTTC
-	TRBV2	-	TRBJ1-1	CASSAWVSAIQAFF	TGTGCCAGCAGTGCATGGGTTTCAGCTATCCAAGCTTTCTTT
-	TRBV4-1	-	TRBJ1-2	CASSQPWDGSYGYTF	TGCGCCAGCAGCCAACCATGGGATGGCAGCTATGGCTACACCTTC
-	TRBV6-5	-	TRBJ1-1	CASSYSINSQRTEAFF	TGTGCCAGCAGTTACTCGATTAACTCACAGCGGACTGAAGCTTTCTTT
-	TRBV5-1	TRBD2	TRBJ2-1	CASSLGSGGLYNEQFF	TGCGCCAGCAGCTTGGGGAGCGGGGGTCTCTACAATGAGCAGTTCTTC
once	TRBV25-1	-	TRBJ1-2	CASSEFKGVFGGYTF	TGTGCCAGCAGTGAATTCAAGGGTGTATTCGGTGGCTACACCTTC
-	TRBV11-2	-	TRBJ2-2	CASSPRVRGTGELFF	TGTGCCAGCAGCCCAAGGGTCCGGGGCACCGGGGAGCTGTTTTTT
-	TRBV7-9	-	TRBJ2-7	CASSLVQISYEQYF	TGTGCCAGCAGCTTAGTCCAGATTTCCTACGAGCAGTACTTC
-	TRBV4-2	-	TRBJ1-2	CASSPRPQGERAGYTF	TGTGCCAGCAGCCCTCGACCTCAGGGTGAACGGGCTGGCTACACCTTC
-	TRBV3-1/TRBV3-2	-	TRBJ1-2	CASSQERSGWLGYTF	TGTGCCAGCAGCCAAGAAAGGTCAGGGTGGTTGGGCTACACCTTC
-	TRBV11-2	-	TRBJ2-7	CASSLRGIDSTPYEQYF	TGTGCCAGCAGCTTAAGGGGGATAGACAGTACCCCCTACGAGCAGTACTTC